The entry below describes one T cell receptor (beta chain). Per the authors' pipeline: Cell counts per sample came from amplifying reference gene primers. Profiling relied on immunoSEQ multiplex PCR, and the TCRdb table lists in-frame clones only, not all of them. Clone size and V and J calls were adopted from that table, with D and trimming inferred from the DNA. The data contain hundreds of thousands of clones, 75% to 90% of them seen just once; the ten biggest clones take up around 6.5%. The data are from a study of blood T cell repertoires in COVID-19. Across the study: Acute-phase and convalescent COVID-19 samples originated in the United States, Italy and Spain. In each case, the material was cDNA or gDNA derived from T cells, B-cell-depleted T cells, or PBMCs.

CDR1 is SGHTA and CDR2 is FQGNSA in the germline V gene. This CDR3 spans 17 amino acids. V lost 5 bases and J lost 4; bases outside the gene matches: 13. The rearrangement uses TRBV7-2 and TRBJ1-5; TRBD1 matches at 8 bases. Specimen: peripheral blood. This clonotype originated in a man in his 60s who had recovered from COVID-19. CDR3 loop: CASSPGGAGGLNQPQHF. CDR3 bases: TGTGCCAGCAGCCCCGGCGGGGCAGGGGGCTTGAATCAGCCCCAGCATTTT.